The text below deals with one T cell receptor (beta chain). Germline assignment: CDR1 GTSNPN and CDR2 SVGIG (reference sequence). V shed 8 bases, J shed 2 bases, and the junction held 13 bases outside the gene matches. The CDR3 consists of 16 residues. The data derive from a study of cytomegalovirus exposure and HLA in healthy donors. The protocol was immunoSEQ multiplex PCR, while the TCRdb copy is restricted to in-frame clones and leaves out a portion. Of some 180,000 clones in the sample, 80% to 90% were seen once. The rearrangement uses TRBV30 and TRBJ2-1; TRBD2 matches at 9 bases. The receptor comes from a woman in her twenties or thirties in good health and CMV-seronegative. The source material was PBMCs. The CDR3: CASRVAGGPPYNEQFF. CDR3 DNA: TGTGCCAGTAGGGTGGCGGGGGGGCCCCCCTACAATGAGCAGTTCTTC.